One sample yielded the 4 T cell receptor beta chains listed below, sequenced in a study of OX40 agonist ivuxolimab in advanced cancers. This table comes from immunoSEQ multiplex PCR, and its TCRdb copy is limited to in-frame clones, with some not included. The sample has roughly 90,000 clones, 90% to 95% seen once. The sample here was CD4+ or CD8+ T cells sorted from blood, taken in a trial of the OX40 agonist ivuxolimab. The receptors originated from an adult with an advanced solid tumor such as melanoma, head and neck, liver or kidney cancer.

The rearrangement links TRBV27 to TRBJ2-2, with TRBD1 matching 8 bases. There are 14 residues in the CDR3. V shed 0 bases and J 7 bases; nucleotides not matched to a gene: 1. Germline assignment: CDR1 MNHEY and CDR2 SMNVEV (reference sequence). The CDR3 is CASSLSTGGGELFF. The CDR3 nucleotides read TGTGCCAGCAGTTTATCAACAGGGGGCGGGGAGCTGTTTTTT.

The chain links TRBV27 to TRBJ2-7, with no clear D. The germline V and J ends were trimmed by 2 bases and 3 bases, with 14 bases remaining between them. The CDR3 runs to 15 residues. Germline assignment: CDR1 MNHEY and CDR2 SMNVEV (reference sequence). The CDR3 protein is CASSLGPGVGYEQYF. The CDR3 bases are TGTGCCAGCAGTTTAGGACCCGGAGTCGGCTACGAGCAGTACTTC.

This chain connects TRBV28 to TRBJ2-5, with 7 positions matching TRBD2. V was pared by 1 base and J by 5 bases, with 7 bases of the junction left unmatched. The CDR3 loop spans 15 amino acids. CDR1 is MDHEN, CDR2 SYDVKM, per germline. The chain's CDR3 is CASSLLRGGAETQYF. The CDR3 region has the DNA TGTGCCAGCAGTTTATTAAGGGGAGGGGCGGAGACCCAGTACTTC. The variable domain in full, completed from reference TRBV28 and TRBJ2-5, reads DVKVTQSSRYLVKRTGEKVFLECVQDMDHENMFWYRQDPGLGLRLIYFSYDVKMKEKGDIPEGYSVSREKKERFSLILESASTNQTSMYLCASSLLRGGAETQYFGPGTRLLVL.

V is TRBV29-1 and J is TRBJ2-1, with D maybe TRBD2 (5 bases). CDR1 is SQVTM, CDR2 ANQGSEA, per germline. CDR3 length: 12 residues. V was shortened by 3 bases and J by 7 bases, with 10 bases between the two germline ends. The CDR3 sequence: CSVDGPGNEQFF. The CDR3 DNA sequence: TGCAGCGTTGACGGTCCGGGGAATGAGCAGTTCTTC.